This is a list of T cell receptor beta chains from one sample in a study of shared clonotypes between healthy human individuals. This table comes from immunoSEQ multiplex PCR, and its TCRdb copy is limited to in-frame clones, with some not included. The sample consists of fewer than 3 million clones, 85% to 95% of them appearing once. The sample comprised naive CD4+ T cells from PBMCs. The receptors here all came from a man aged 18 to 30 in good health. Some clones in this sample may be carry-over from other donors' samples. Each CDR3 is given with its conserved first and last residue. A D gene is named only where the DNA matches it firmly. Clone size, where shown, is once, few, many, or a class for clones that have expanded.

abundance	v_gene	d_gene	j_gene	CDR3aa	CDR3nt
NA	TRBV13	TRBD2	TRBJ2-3	CASSPRVASGLHTQYF	TGTGCCAGCAGCCCCCGGGTGGCTAGCGGGCTCCATACGCAGTATTTT
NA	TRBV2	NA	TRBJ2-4	CASRGGLPIQYF	TGTGCCAGCAGGGGGGGACTCCCAATTCAGTACTTC
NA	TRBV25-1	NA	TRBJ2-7	CASSSLFPGMDEQYF	TGTGCCAGCAGTTCTTTGTTCCCGGGGATGGACGAGCAGTACTTC
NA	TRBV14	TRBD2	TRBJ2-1	CASSPGTSGSLSYNEQFF	TGTGCCAGCAGCCCAGGGACTAGCGGGAGTCTCTCCTACAATGAGCAGTTCTTC
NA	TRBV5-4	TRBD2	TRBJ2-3	CASSLRLAGTSTDTQYF	TGTGCCAGCAGCTTGAGACTAGCGGGGACTAGCACAGATACGCAGTATTTT
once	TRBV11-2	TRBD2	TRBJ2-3	CASSTLGLAGDLDTQYF	TGTGCCAGCAGCACCCTGGGACTAGCGGGAGATCTAGATACGCAGTATTTT
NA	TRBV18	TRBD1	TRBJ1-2	CASSPGQGNYGYTF	TGTGCCAGCTCACCAGGACAGGGGAACTATGGCTACACCTTC
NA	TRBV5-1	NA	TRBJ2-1	CASSSLRGSTGPNEQFF	TGCGCCAGCAGCTCTCTCCGGGGCTCAACGGGTCCAAATGAGCAGTTCTTC
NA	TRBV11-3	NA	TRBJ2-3	CASSFGQASDTQYF	TGTGCCAGCAGCTTCGGGCAAGCTTCAGATACGCAGTATTTT
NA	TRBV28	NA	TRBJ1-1	CASSPFQPGKTEAFF	TGTGCCAGCAGCCCTTTTCAGCCGGGGAAAACTGAAGCTTTCTTT
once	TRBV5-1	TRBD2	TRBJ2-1	CASSSGLAGGWSSYNEQFF	TGCGCCAGCAGCTCGGGACTAGCGGGAGGGTGGAGCTCCTACAATGAGCAGTTCTTC
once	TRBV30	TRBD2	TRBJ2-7	CAWSSVASGMGRYF	TGTGCCTGGAGTTCGGTTGCTAGCGGGATGGGTAGGTACTTC
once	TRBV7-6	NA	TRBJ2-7	CASSPGGAGDPYEQYF	TGTGCCAGCAGCCCAGGGGGGGCAGGGGATCCCTACGAGCAGTACTTC
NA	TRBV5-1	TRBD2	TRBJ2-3	CASSLVGLAGVPDTQYF	TGCGCCAGCAGCTTGGTGGGACTAGCGGGAGTTCCAGATACGCAGTATTTT
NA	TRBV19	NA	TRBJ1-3	CASSIGRGRDSGNTIYF	TGTGCCAGTAGTATCGGGCGGGGCCGAGACTCTGGAAACACCATATATTTT
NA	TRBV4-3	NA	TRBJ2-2	CASSQGVEELFF	TGCGCCAGCAGCCAAGGGGTCGAGGAGCTGTTTTTT
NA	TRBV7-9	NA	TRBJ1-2	CASSPGGASYGYTF	TGTGCCAGCAGCCCCGGGGGCGCGAGCTATGGCTACACCTTC
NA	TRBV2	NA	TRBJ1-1	CASSGQPVTEAFF	TGTGCCAGCAGCGGACAGCCGGTCACTGAAGCTTTCTTT
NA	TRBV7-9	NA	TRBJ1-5	CASSLGRGFDQPQHF	TGTGCCAGCAGTTTGGGTAGGGGGTTCGACCAGCCCCAGCATTTT